The rows below give T cell receptor beta chains drawn from one sample of a study of T cell repertoires in cytomegalovirus infection. MiXCR, applied by TCRdb to the reads, yields one record per CDR3 protein. This table has some 700,000 distinct CDR3 sequences, about a third appearing once. Sample: PBMCs. Receptors were obtained from a human donor in good health (CMV status not recorded). Some clones in this sample may be carry-over from other donors' samples. The CDR3 runs from the conserved cysteine through the conserved F or W. Each record gives: clone size, V gene, D gene, J gene, CDR3 protein, CDR3 DNA. The D gene is left open where the match is weak. Part of the rows lack a size; the others show once, few, many or a class for expanded clones.

>few|TRBV7-6|TRBD2|TRBJ2-1
CASSQRDPVTSGNNEQFF
TGTGCCAGCAGCCAAAGAGATCCCGTGACTAGCGGAAACAATGAGCAGTTCTTC
>NA|TRBV5-6|TRBD1|TRBJ1-2
CASSLKTGVDGYTF
TGTGCCAGCAGCCTCAAGACAGGGGTCGATGGCTACACCTTC
>few|TRBV12-3/TRBV12-4|NA|TRBJ1-1
CASSPGTPDTEAFF
TGTGCCAGCAGTCCCGGGACACCCGACACTGAAGCTTTCTTT
>few|TRBV7-6|NA|TRBJ2-3
CASSLGVGVLDTQYF
TGTGCTAGCAGCTTAGGGGTAGGGGTGTTGGATACGCAGTATTTT
>few|TRBV10-3|NA|TRBJ2-7
CATVDRHYEQYF
TGTGCCACCGTCGACAGGCACTACGAGCAGTACTTC
>few|TRBV7-2|NA|TRBJ2-7
CASSIQPGAGIYEQYF
TGTGCCAGCAGCATACAGCCGGGGGCCGGAATTTACGAGCAGTACTTC
>few|TRBV19|NA|TRBJ1-2
CALTNGRNYGYTF
TGTGCTCTTACCAACGGACGAAACTATGGCTACACCTTC
>NA|TRBV7-6|TRBD2|TRBJ2-1
CASSLAPWREGLGRSSNEQFF
TGTGCCAGCAGCTTAGCCCCGTGGCGGGAGGGCCTGGGGCGGTCGAGTAATGAGCAGTTCTTC
>NA|TRBV6-5|TRBD2|TRBJ2-7
CASSYTGGLYEQYF
TGTGCCAGCAGTTACACGGGGGGTTTGTACGAGCAGTACTTC
>NA|TRBV4-1|TRBD2|TRBJ2-7
CASSQDIYGTSGVEQYF
TGCGCCAGCAGCCAAGATATTTATGGGACTAGCGGGGTCGAGCAGTACTTC
>NA|TRBV6-2/TRBV6-3|NA|TRBJ1-5
CASRRTVDQPQHF
TGTGCCAGCAGGCGGACAGTGGATCAGCCCCAGCATTTT
>NA|TRBV7-3|NA|TRBJ1-4
CASSLRGGANEKLFF
TGTGCCAGCAGCTTGAGGGGGGGAGCTAATGAAAAACTGTTTTTT
>few|TRBV4-1|NA|TRBJ1-2
CASSQGGRASYGYTF
TGCGCCAGCAGCCAGGGGGGCCGGGCGTCCTATGGCTACACCTTC
>NA|TRBV28|TRBD1|TRBJ1-2
CASSPRDRVIGYTF
TGTGCCAGCAGTCCCCGGGACAGGGTAATTGGCTACACCTTC
>NA|TRBV6-5|TRBD2|TRBJ2-7
CDSWGTSGKPYEQYF
TGTGACAGCTGGGGTACTAGCGGGAAACCCTACGAGCAGTACTTC
>once|TRBV20-1|NA|TRBJ1-2
CSARDGRDSYGYTF
TGCAGTGCTAGAGATGGGAGGGATTCCTATGGCTACACCTTC
>NA|TRBV12-5|TRBD2|TRBJ2-5
CASTTEGTSGGISQYF
TGTGCTAGTACTACGGAGGGGACTAGCGGGGGGATCTCCCAGTACTTC
>few|TRBV7-8|TRBD2|TRBJ2-7
CASSLARSMGGRESYEQYF
TGTGCCAGCAGCTTAGCGCGCTCCATGGGGGGGAGGGAAAGCTACGAGCAGTACTTC
>few|TRBV7-8|NA|TRBJ1-6
CASSLDVRNSPLHF
TGTGCCAGCAGCTTAGACGTCAGAAATTCACCCCTCCACTTT
>NA|TRBV2|TRBD1|TRBJ1-2
CASSIASGTGSFLNYGYTF
TGTGCCAGCAGTATAGCCTCCGGGACAGGGAGTTTCCTCAACTATGGCTACACCTTC
>NA|TRBV27|NA|TRBJ2-3
CASRTTETDTQYF
TGTGCCAGCAGAACGACGGAAACAGATACGCAGTATTTT
>few|TRBV7-2|NA|TRBJ2-1
CASSLPSGGGGSYNEQFF
TGTGCCAGCAGCTTACCCTCGGGGGGCGGGGGCTCCTACAATGAGCAGTTCTTC
>NA|TRBV7-9|NA|TRBJ1-1
CATSGIEAFF
TGTGCCACCTCGGGGATTGAAGCTTTCTTT
>NA|TRBV7-6|NA|TRBJ2-7
CASSFGGEVYEQYF
TGTGCCAGCAGCTTCGGAGGGGAGGTCTACGAGCAGTACTTC
>NA|TRBV5-1|TRBD2|TRBJ2-1
CASSGGGPGNEQFF
TGCGCCAGCAGTGGCGGGGGGCCGGGGAATGAGCAGTTCTTC
>few|TRBV9|NA|TRBJ2-2
CASKLGIGSGELFF
TGTGCCAGCAAGTTGGGCATAGGCTCCGGGGAGCTGTTTTTT
>NA|TRBV14|NA|TRBJ1-2
CASSQVHNDLYGYTF
TGTGCCAGCAGCCAAGTCCATAACGACCTCTATGGCTACACCTTC
>once|TRBV19|NA|TRBJ2-4
CASSTRDAVNIQYF
TGTGCCAGTAGTACCAGGGACGCGGTTAACATTCAGTACTTC
>few|TRBV4-2|TRBD1|TRBJ2-2
CASSSQLRDRNTGELFF
TGTGCCAGCAGCAGTCAGCTCCGGGACAGAAACACCGGGGAGCTGTTTTTT
>NA|TRBV10-3|NA|TRBJ1-4
CAVRVDQATNEKLFF
TGTGCCGTCCGGGTCGATCAAGCAACTAATGAAAAACTGTTTTTT
>many|TRBV7-8|TRBD2|TRBJ2-5
CASSSSGEETQYF
TGTGCCAGCAGCTCTAGCGGGGAAGAGACCCAGTACTTC
>once|TRBV7-2|TRBD2|TRBJ2-2
CAISTGLAGNTGELFF
TGTGCCATCAGCACGGGACTAGCGGGTAACACCGGGGAGCTGTTTTTT
>many|TRBV6-1|TRBD2|TRBJ2-5
CASSSLSGGFQETQYF
TGTGCCAGCAGTTCACTTAGCGGGGGGTTCCAAGAGACCCAGTACTTC
>few|TRBV10-3|NA|TRBJ1-6
CATAEPRNSPLHF
TGTGCCACCGCGGAACCCAGAAATTCACCCCTCCACTTT
>NA|TRBV7-9|TRBD1|TRBJ1-1
CASTRGGTEAFF
TGTGCCAGTACCAGGGGGGGGACTGAAGCTTTCTTT
>NA|TRBV6-2/TRBV6-3|NA|TRBJ2-1
CASSPLPSSSYNEQFF
TGTGCCAGCAGTCCTCTACCGTCTAGCTCCTACAATGAGCAGTTCTTC
>many|TRBV7-2|NA|TRBJ2-6
CASSFTSSGANVLTF
TGTGCCAGCAGCTTTACCTCCTCTGGGGCCAACGTCCTGACTTTC
>NA|TRBV20-1|NA|TRBJ1-6
CSAKTRDGDNSPLHF
TGCAGTGCTAAGACCAGGGACGGCGATAATTCACCCCTCCACTTT
>NA|TRBV28|NA|TRBJ1-3
CASNGPSSGNTIYF
TGTGCCAGCAACGGACCGAGCTCTGGAAACACCATATATTTT
>many|TRBV7-2|TRBD2|TRBJ2-5
CASRTSGILETQYF
TGTGCCAGCCGGACTAGCGGGATTTTGGAGACCCAGTACTTC
>NA|TRBV27|NA|TRBJ2-7
CASSLEWGATGEQYF
TGTGCCAGCAGTCTCGAGTGGGGTGCTACGGGAGAGCAGTACTTC
>NA|TRBV7-8|NA|TRBJ2-7
CASSLALDYEQYF
TGTGCCAGCAGCTTAGCGCTGGACTACGAGCAGTACTTC
>NA|TRBV9|NA|TRBJ2-1
CASSKRLSYNEQFF
TGTGCCAGCAGCAAGCGGTTGTCCTACAATGAGCAGTTCTTC
>few|TRBV11-2|TRBD1|TRBJ1-6
CASSLATGGGFSPLHF
TGTGCCAGCAGCTTAGCCACAGGGGGGGGATTTTCACCCCTCCACTTT
>NA|TRBV5-1|NA|TRBJ2-2
CASRPAGSSPGELFF
TGCGCCAGCCGACCTGCGGGGAGTAGTCCCGGGGAGCTGTTTTTT
>many|TRBV7-2|NA|TRBJ1-2
CASSSVGGDVINYGYTF
TGTGCCAGCAGCTCTGTCGGGGGCGATGTCATTAACTATGGCTACACCTTC